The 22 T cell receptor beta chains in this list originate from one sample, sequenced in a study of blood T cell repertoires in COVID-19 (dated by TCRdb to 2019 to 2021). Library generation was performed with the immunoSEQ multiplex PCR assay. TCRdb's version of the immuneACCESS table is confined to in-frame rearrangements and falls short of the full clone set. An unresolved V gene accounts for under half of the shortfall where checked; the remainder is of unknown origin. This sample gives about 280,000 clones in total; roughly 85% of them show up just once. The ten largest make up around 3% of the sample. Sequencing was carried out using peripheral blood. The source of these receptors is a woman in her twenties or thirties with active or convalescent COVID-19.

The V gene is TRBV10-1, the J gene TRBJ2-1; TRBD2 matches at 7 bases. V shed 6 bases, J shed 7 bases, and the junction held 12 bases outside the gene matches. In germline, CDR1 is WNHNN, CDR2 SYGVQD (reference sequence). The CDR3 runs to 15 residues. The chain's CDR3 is CASSPKPRGYNEQFF. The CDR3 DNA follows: TGCGCCAGCAGCCCCAAACCGCGGGGGTATAATGAGCAGTTCTTC.

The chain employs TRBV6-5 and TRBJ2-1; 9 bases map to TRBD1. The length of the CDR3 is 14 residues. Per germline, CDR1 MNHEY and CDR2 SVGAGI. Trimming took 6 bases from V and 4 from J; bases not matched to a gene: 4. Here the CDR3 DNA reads TGTGCCAGCAGGGGACAGGGACGTTACAATGAGCAGTTCTTC. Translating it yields CASRGQGRYNEQFF.

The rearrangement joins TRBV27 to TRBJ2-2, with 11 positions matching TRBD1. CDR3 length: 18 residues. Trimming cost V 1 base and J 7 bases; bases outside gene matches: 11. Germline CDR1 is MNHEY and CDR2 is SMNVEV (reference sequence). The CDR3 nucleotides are TGTGCCAGCAGTTTATGGGGAGGACAGGGGGCTTTGGGCGGGGAGCTGTTTTTT. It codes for CASSLWGGQGALGGELFF.

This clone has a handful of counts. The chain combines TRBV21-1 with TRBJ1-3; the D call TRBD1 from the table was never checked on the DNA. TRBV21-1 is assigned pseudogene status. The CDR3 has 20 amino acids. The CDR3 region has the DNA TGTGCCAGCAGCAAAAGGACAGGGAAGGGTTATTTAGGCTCTGGAAACACCATATATTTT. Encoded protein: CASSKRTGKGYLGSGNTIYF.

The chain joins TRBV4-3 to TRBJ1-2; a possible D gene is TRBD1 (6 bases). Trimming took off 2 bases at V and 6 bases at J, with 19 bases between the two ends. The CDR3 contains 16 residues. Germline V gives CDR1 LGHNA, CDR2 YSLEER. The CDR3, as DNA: TGCGCCAGCAGCCAACCAGGACAGCGAATAGCTGATGGCTACACCTTC. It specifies CASSQPGQRIADGYTF.

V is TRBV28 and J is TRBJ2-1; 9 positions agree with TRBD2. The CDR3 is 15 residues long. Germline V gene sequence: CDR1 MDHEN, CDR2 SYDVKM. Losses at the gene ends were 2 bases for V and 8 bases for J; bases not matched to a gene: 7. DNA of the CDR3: TGTGCCAGCAGTTTACGGCCTAGCGGGGCTGATGAGCAGTTCTTC. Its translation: CASSLRPSGADEQFF.

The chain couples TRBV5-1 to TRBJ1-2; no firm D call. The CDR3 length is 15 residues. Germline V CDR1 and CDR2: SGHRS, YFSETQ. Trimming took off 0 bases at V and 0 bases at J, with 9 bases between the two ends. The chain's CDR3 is CASSLVSPANYGYTF. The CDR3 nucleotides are TGCGCCAGCAGCTTGGTCTCACCAGCTAACTATGGCTACACCTTC.

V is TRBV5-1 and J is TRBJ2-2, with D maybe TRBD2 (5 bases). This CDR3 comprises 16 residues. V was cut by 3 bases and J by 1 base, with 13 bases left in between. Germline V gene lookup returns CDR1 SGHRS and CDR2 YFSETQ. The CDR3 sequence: CASSWTTGKNTGELFF. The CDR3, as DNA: TGCGCCAGCAGCTGGACCACGGGGAAGAACACCGGGGAGCTGTTTTTT.

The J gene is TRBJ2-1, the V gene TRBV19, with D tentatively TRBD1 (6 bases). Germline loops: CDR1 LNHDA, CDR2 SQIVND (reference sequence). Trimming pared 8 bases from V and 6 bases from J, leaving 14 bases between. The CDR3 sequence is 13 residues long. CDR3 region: CASSARGRNEQFF. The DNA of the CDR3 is TGTGCCAGTTCGGCCAGGGGACGCAATGAGCAGTTCTTC.

The DNA of the CDR3 is TGTGCCAGCAGCCGCCAGAGGTTCGTGGGTGAAAAACTGTTTTTT. This encodes CASSRQRFVGEKLFF. The chain combines TRBV7-2 with TRBJ1-4; no clear D. Trimming stripped 5 bases from V and 7 bases from J, with 17 bases between. Germline V lookup: CDR1 SGHTA, CDR2 FQGNSA. This CDR3 is 15 amino acids long.

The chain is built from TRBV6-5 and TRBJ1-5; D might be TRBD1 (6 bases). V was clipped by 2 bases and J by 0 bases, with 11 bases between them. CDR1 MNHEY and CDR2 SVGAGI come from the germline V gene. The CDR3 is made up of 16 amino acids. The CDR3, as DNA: TGTGCCAGCAGTTACGAACAGGGTTTTAGCAATCAGCCCCAGCATTTT. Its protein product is CASSYEQGFSNQPQHF.

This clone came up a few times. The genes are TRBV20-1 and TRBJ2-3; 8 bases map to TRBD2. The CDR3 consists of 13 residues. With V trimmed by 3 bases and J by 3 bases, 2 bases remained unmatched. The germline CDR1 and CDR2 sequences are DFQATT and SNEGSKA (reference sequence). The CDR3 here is CSASLAGTDTQYF. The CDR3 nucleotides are TGCAGTGCTAGTTTAGCGGGGACAGATACGCAGTATTTT.

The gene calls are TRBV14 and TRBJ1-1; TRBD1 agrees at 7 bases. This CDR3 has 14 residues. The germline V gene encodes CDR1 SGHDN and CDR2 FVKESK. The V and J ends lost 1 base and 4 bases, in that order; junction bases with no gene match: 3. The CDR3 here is CASSQGTGGTEAFF. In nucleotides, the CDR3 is TGTGCCAGCAGCCAAGGGACAGGAGGCACTGAAGCTTTCTTT.

The CDR3 sequence: CSARLGEAQHF. The DNA of the CDR3 is TGCAGTGCTAGACTCGGAGAGGCCCAGCATTTT. This chain links TRBV20-1 with TRBJ1-5; no reliable D call. CDR3 length: 11 residues. Trimming stripped 2 bases from V and 11 bases from J, with 10 bases between. Germline V gives CDR1 DFQATT, CDR2 SNEGSKA (reference sequence).

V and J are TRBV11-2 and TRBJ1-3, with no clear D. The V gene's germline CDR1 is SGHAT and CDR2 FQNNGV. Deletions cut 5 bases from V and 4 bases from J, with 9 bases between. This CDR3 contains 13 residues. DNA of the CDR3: TGTGCCAGCAGCACCCATCTAGGAAACACCATATATTTT. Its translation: CASSTHLGNTIYF.

The CDR3 coding sequence is TGTGCCAGCAGCTTGAGGTGGGACAGGGTGAAGCCCCAGCATTTT. It is translated as CASSLRWDRVKPQHF. The chain couples TRBV5-6 to TRBJ1-5, with TRBD1 matching 9 bases. Per the germline V gene, CDR1 is SGHDT and CDR2 is YYEEEE. CDR3 length: 15 amino acids. The V gene end was trimmed by 1 base and the J gene end by 8 bases; junction bases not matched to a gene: 7.

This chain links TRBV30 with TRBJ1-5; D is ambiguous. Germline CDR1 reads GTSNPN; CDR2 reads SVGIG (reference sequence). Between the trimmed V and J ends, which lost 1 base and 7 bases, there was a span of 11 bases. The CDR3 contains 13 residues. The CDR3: CAWSGNRIQPQHF. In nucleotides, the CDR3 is TGTGCCTGGAGTGGAAACAGAATCCAGCCCCAGCATTTT. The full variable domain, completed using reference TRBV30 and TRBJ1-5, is SQTIHQWPATLVQPVGSPLSLECTVEGTSNPNLYWYRQAAGRGLQLLFYSVGIGQISSEVPQNLSASRPQDRQFILSSKKLLLSDSGFYLCAWSGNRIQPQHFGDGTRLSIL.

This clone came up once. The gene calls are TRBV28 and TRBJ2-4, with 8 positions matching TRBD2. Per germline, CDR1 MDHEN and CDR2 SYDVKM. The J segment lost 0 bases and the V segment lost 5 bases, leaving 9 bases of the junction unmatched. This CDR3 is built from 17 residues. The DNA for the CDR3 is TGTGCCAGCAGTACTCGCGGACTAGCTGTAGCCAAAAACATTCAGTACTTC. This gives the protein CASSTRGLAVAKNIQYF.

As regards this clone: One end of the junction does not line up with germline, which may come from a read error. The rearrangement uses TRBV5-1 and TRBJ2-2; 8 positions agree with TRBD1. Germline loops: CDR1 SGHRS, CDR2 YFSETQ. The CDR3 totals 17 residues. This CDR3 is CASSLGARGPKTGELFF. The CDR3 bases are TGCGCCAGCAGCTTGGGGGCCAGGGGGCCGAAAACCGGGGAGCTGTTTTTT. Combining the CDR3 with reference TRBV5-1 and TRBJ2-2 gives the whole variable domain KAGVTQTPRYLIKTRGQQVTLSCSPISGHRSVSWYQQTPGQGLQFLFEYFSETQRNKGNFPGRFSGRQFSNSRSEMNVSTLELGDSALYLCASSLGARGPKTGELFFGEGSRLTVL.

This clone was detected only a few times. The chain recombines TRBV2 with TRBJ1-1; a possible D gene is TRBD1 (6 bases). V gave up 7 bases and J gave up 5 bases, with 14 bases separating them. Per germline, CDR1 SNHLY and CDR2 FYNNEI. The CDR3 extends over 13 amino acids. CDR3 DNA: TGTGCCAGCACCAAGACAGGAGAAACTGAAGCTTTCTTT. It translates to CASTKTGETEAFF.

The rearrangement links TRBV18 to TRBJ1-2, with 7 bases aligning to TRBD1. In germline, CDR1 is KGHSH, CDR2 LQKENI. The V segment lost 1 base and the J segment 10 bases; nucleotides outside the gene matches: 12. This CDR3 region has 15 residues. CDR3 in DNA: TGTGCCAGCTCACCACTAGGGACAGCCTTGGAGGACTACACCTTC. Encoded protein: CASSPLGTALEDYTF.

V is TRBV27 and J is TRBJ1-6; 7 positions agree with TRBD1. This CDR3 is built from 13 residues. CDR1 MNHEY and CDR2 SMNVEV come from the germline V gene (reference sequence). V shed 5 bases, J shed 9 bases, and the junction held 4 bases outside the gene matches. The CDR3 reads CASSMTGSSPLHF. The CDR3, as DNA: TGTGCCAGCAGTATGACAGGGAGTTCACCCCTCCACTTT.